These 31 T cell receptor beta chains were all obtained from the same sample, sequenced in a study of CD8 T cells in Susac syndrome. Random hexamers were used to reverse transcribe an amount of about 0.5 to 1 ug RNA. In TCRdb, the immunoSEQ multiplex PCR reads were re-called with MiXCR into one record per CDR3 protein. The repertoire holds approximately 100,000 distinct CDR3 sequences, with about nine tenths as singletons. Input material: CD8+ T cells from PBMCs. These receptors were collected from a human donor in good health.

This chain links TRBV7-2 with TRBJ2-4; 10 nucleotides match TRBD2. The V gene's germline CDR1 is SGHTA and CDR2 FQGNSA. The CDR3 length is 13 residues. With V trimmed by 3 bases and J by 7 bases, 0 bases remained unmatched. CDR3 loop: CASSFSGGNIQYF. The DNA for the CDR3 is TGTGCCAGCAGCTTTAGCGGGGGGAACATTCAGTACTTC.

As DNA, the CDR3 is TGTGCCAGCAGCCCTACTTGGGGCTCCTACAATGAGCAGTTCTTC. Protein: CASSPTWGSYNEQFF. The chain joins TRBV14 to TRBJ2-1; D gene uncertain. The CDR3 spans 15 residues. The V gene's germline CDR1 is SGHDN and CDR2 FVKESK. Between the trimmed V and J ends, which lost 4 bases and 0 bases, there was a span of 10 bases. Based on the CDR3 plus reference TRBV14 and TRBJ2-1, the full variable domain is EAGVTQFPSHSVIEKGQTVTLRCDPISGHDNLYWYRRVMGKEIKFLLHFVKESKQDESGMPNNRFLAERTGGTYSTLKVQPAELEDSGVYFCASSPTWGSYNEQFFGPGTRLTVL.

In regard to this clonotype: The junction does not match germline at one end; this may be a read error. V and J are TRBV28 and TRBJ1-1; 9 bases are a match to TRBD1. The CDR3 is 14 residues long. CDR1 MDHEN and CDR2 SYDVKM come from the germline V gene. CDR3 protein: CASSYITGGTEVFF. The CDR3 DNA sequence: TGTGCCAGCAGTTATATCACAGGGGGCACTGAAGTTTTCTTT.

The chain combines TRBV20-1 with TRBJ2-1, with 9 bases that match TRBD2. The germline CDR1 and CDR2 sequences are DFQATT and SNEGSKA (reference sequence). The CDR3 totals 15 residues. Trimming cost V 6 bases and J 9 bases; bases outside gene matches: 15. DNA of the CDR3: TGCAGTGCCGTGGGTAGCGGGGGCCCGAGGGCTGAGCAGTTCTTC. Protein: CSAVGSGGPRAEQFF.

V gene TRBV6-4 combines with J gene TRBJ2-1; 12 nucleotides align to TRBD2. With 2 bases clipped from V and 5 bases from J, the junction kept 7 bases outside the gene matches. The CDR3 has 17 amino acids. Germline V CDR1 and CDR2: MRHNA, SNTAGT. The CDR3 sequence: CASSDPSSGGAHNEQFF. The CDR3 DNA reads TGTGCCAGCAGTGACCCCTCTAGCGGGGGGGCACACAATGAGCAGTTCTTC.

The CDR3 DNA sequence: TGTGCCAGCAGCCAAGATCCGGTGGGAGCCTACGAGCAGTACTTC. Translating it yields CASSQDPVGAYEQYF. V gene TRBV3-1 combines with J gene TRBJ2-7, with D perhaps matching TRBD2 (5 bases). Germline V gene lookup returns CDR1 LGHDT and CDR2 YNNKEL (reference sequence). Trimming took 0 bases from V and 2 from J, leaving 11 bases between them. The CDR3 is 15 amino acids.

The chain has TRBV9 and TRBJ1-1, with a weak D call TRBD1 (5 bases). This CDR3 has 15 amino acids. The germline V and J ends were trimmed by 0 bases and 5 bases, with 14 bases remaining between them. Germline V gives CDR1 SGDLS, CDR2 YYNGEE. CDR3: CASSVVQGRGTEAFF. The CDR3 DNA follows: TGTGCCAGCAGCGTAGTACAAGGGAGGGGTACTGAAGCTTTCTTT.

This chain joins TRBV27 and TRBJ1-1; D not resolved. The CDR3 runs 13 residues. V dropped 5 bases and J dropped 7 bases, with 14 bases sitting between them. In germline, CDR1 is MNHEY, CDR2 SMNVEV (reference sequence). The CDR3 loop is CASSRVQSGEAFF. The CDR3 bases are TGTGCCAGCAGTCGGGTACAAAGCGGTGAAGCTTTCTTT.

The chain is built from TRBV20-1 and TRBJ2-7; possibly TRBD1 or TRBD2 for D (6 bases each). Germline lookup yields CDR1 DFQATT and CDR2 SNEGSKA (reference sequence). The CDR3 is 13 residues long. The V and J ends lost 6 bases and 2 bases respectively, with 14 bases between them. The CDR3 here is CSAGGGVAYEQYF. CDR3 sequence (DNA): TGCAGTGCCGGGGGCGGGGTAGCCTACGAGCAGTACTTC.

This sequence joins TRBV5-1 and TRBJ1-1; 7 bases align to TRBD1. Trimming cost V 4 bases and J 7 bases; bases outside gene matches: 7. Germline V gene data show CDR1 as SGHRS and CDR2 as YFSETQ. The CDR3 length is 13 residues. In nucleotides, the CDR3 is TGCGCCAGCAGCCAGGTACAGGGGCTTGAAGCTTTCTTT. Translation gives CASSQVQGLEAFF.

V and J are TRBV4-3 and TRBJ1-2, with TRBD1 matching 7 bases. Germline-derived CDR1 and CDR2 are LGHNA and YSLEER. The CDR3 spans 14 residues. With V trimmed by 0 bases and J by 7 bases, 5 bases remained unmatched. CDR3 bases: TGCGCCAGCAGCCAAGAGACAGGGAGTAGTGGCTACACCTTC. Translated, it gives CASSQETGSSGYTF.

The V call is TRBV6-1, the J call TRBJ2-2, with D possibly TRBD1 on 6 matching bases. The CDR3 runs to 13 residues. Trimming took 10 bases from V and 6 from J, leaving 15 bases between them. Germline values: CDR1 MNHNS, CDR2 SASEGT. The CDR3 is CATNQGLSGELFF. In nucleotides, the CDR3 is TGTGCCACCAACCAGGGGTTATCCGGGGAGCTGTTTTTT.

The chain employs TRBV20-1 and TRBJ2-1, with 11 bases that match TRBD2. The V gene end was trimmed by 3 bases and the J gene end by 6 bases; junction bases not matched to a gene: 4. The V gene's germline CDR1 is DFQATT and CDR2 SNEGSKA (reference sequence). The CDR3 loop spans 14 amino acids. CDR3 in DNA: TGCAGTGCTAGGGGACTAGCGGACACCAATGAGCAGTTCTTC. It translates to CSARGLADTNEQFF.

The DNA of the CDR3 is TGTGCCAGTAGACCGGACGGGAACACTGAAGCTTTCTTT. This codes for CASRPDGNTEAFF. The chain joins TRBV19 to TRBJ1-1, with D unresolved. Germline V lookup: CDR1 LNHDA, CDR2 SQIVND (reference sequence). Trimming cost V 6 bases and J 1 base, with 9 bases left between them. This CDR3 contains 13 residues.

This clonotype was detected once. The chain joins TRBV23-1 to TRBJ2-7, with 7 bases identical to TRBD1. TRBV23-1 is flagged as an ORF with uncertain function. The CDR3 consists of 13 residues. Germline trimming cut 6 bases from V and 2 bases from J; bases unmatched to any gene: 4. The CDR3 region is CASSDRDPYEQYF. CDR3 in DNA: TGCGCCAGCAGCGACAGGGACCCCTACGAGCAGTACTTC.

The rearrangement uses TRBV6-2 or TRBV6-3 and TRBJ1-2, with D unclear. Per germline, CDR1 MNHEY and CDR2 SVGEGT. There are 11 residues in the CDR3. The V end lost 6 bases, the J end lost 5 bases, and 7 bases lay between the germline ends. The CDR3 DNA follows: TGTGCCAGCAGCCAGAAATATGGCTACACCTTC. This translates into CASSQKYGYTF.

This clonotype was recorded only once. The chain is built from TRBV6-1 and TRBJ2-5; TRBD1 agrees at 11 bases. Germline values: CDR1 MNHNS, CDR2 SASEGT. This CDR3 is built from 16 residues. Trimming removed 5 bases from V and 4 bases from J; junction bases left unmatched: 9. The DNA for the CDR3 is TGTGCCAGCAGTCGCCCAGGACAGGGGGCCGCAGAGACCCAGTACTTC. Residues: CASSRPGQGAAETQYF.

V is TRBV29-1 and J is TRBJ2-5; tentative D call: TRBD1 (6 bases). Germline CDR1 and CDR2: SQVTM and ANQGSEA. CDR3 length equals 13 residues. V lost 3 bases and J 2 bases, leaving 10 bases between the germline ends. The CDR3 nucleotides read TGCAGCGTTGATCCGACAGGTCAAGAGACCCAGTACTTC. This encodes CSVDPTGQETQYF.

V usage is TRBV6-1 and J usage is TRBJ1-5, with D perhaps TRBD1 (5 bases). CDR1 and CDR2 from the germline V gene are MNHNS and SASEGT. The CDR3 is 17 amino acids. The ends were cut back, 6 bases at V and 0 bases at J, with 18 bases in the middle. In DNA, the CDR3 is TGTGCCAGCAGCACTACAGGAAGAAGGTATAGCAATCAGCCCCAGCATTTT. It specifies CASSTTGRRYSNQPQHF.

In nucleotides, the CDR3 is TGCAGCGTTGAAATCCCGGGCAACCTCTCCTACGAGCAGTACTTC. Translating gives CSVEIPGNLSYEQYF. The chain recombines TRBV29-1 with TRBJ2-7; the D is unclear. Per the germline V gene, CDR1 is SQVTM and CDR2 is ANQGSEA. CDR3 length: 15 amino acids. V lost 2 bases and J 0 bases, leaving 14 bases between the germline ends.

This clonotype was counted only a few times. The CDR3 DNA sequence: TGTGCCAGCAGTCCAACAGGGACAGATACGCAGTATTTT. Protein sequence: CASSPTGTDTQYF. The chain recombines TRBV6-4 with TRBJ2-3; a possible D gene is TRBD1 (6 bases). Trimming cost V 5 bases and J 3 bases, with 9 bases left between them. Germline values: CDR1 MRHNA, CDR2 SNTAGT. The CDR3 runs 13 residues.

The J gene is TRBJ1-1, the V gene TRBV2; possibly TRBD1 for D (5 bases). CDR1 is SNHLY, CDR2 FYNNEI, per germline. V dropped 3 bases and J dropped 5 bases, with 13 bases sitting between them. This CDR3 comprises 14 residues. The CDR3 bases are TGTGCCAGCAGTGATCTCGGGGGTGGGACTGAAGCTTTCTTT. Its protein product is CASSDLGGGTEAFF.

This clonotype was picked up one time. The rearrangement uses TRBV7-9 and TRBJ2-7, with TRBD1 as a possible D gene (6 bases). Germline V lookup: CDR1 SEHNR, CDR2 FQNEAQ (reference sequence). Trimming removed 4 bases from V and 3 bases from J, with 13 bases in between. CDR3 length: 14 amino acids. CDR3 amino acids: CASSSDRLYYEQYF. The CDR3 coding sequence is TGTGCCAGCAGCTCCGACAGGTTATACTACGAGCAGTACTTC.

The V call is TRBV6-5, the J call TRBJ1-6, with D tentatively TRBD1 (6 bases). Germline CDR1 and CDR2: MNHEY and SVGAGI. This CDR3 is built from 15 residues. V lost 0 bases and J lost 10, with 13 bases in between. CDR3 sequence reads: CASSYSATGHSPLHF. CDR3 sequence (DNA): TGTGCCAGCAGTTACTCCGCTACAGGGCACTCACCCCTCCACTTT.

The chain uses TRBV6-2 or TRBV6-3 and TRBJ1-1; D ambiguous. V was pared by 6 bases and J by 2 bases, with 10 bases between. CDR1 MNHEY and CDR2 SVGEGT come from the germline V gene. The CDR3 has 13 residues. The CDR3 DNA reads TGTGCCAGCAGCCCGTTTGTCAACACTGAAGCTTTCTTT. This translates into CASSPFVNTEAFF.

The chain recombines TRBV20-1 with TRBJ1-2; D is undetermined. The CDR3 runs 16 residues. V gave up 0 bases and J gave up 6 bases, with 20 bases separating them. Germline values: CDR1 DFQATT, CDR2 SNEGSKA (reference sequence). The chain's CDR3 is CSARDGSQLGLDGYTF. CDR3 nucleotide sequence: TGCAGTGCTAGAGATGGATCCCAGTTAGGGTTGGATGGCTACACCTTC.

This rearrangement joins TRBV3-1 to TRBJ2-1; D may be TRBD2 (5 bases). This CDR3 has 15 amino acids. V lost 1 base, J lost 5 bases, and 12 bases lay in between. Germline CDR1 LGHDT, CDR2 YNNKEL (reference sequence). The CDR3 bases are TGTGCCAGCAGCCAAGTACGCGAGGGTCACAATGAGCAGTTCTTC. This sequence encodes CASSQVREGHNEQFF.

The V call is TRBV7-9, the J call TRBJ1-5; D gene ambiguous. Looked up from germline, CDR1 is SEHNR and CDR2 is FQNEAQ (reference sequence). CDR3 length: 13 residues. V shed 1 base and J shed 4 bases, with 5 bases lying between them. The CDR3 bases are TGTGCCAGCAGCTTAGAAACAAATCAGCCCCAGCATTTT. Protein sequence: CASSLETNQPQHF.

The genes are TRBV18 and TRBJ2-3; D may be TRBD2 (5 bases). Trimming pared 3 bases from V and 9 bases from J, leaving 19 bases between. The CDR3 consists of 15 residues. Germline V lookup: CDR1 KGHSH, CDR2 LQKENI. Here the CDR3 DNA reads TGTGCCAGCTCACCTGGCGAGGGTGAGCGAAAGACGCAGTATTTT. It is translated as CASSPGEGERKTQYF. Drawing the rest from reference TRBV18 and TRBJ2-3, the complete variable domain is NAGVMQNPRHLVRRRGQEARLRCSPMKGHSHVYWYRQLPEEGLKFMVYLQKENIIDESGMPKERFSAEFPKEGPSILRIQQVVRGDSAAYFCASSPGEGERKTQYFGPGTRLTVL.

The V and J genes are TRBV27 and TRBJ1-2; TRBD1 might be the D (6 bases). Germline lookup yields CDR1 MNHEY and CDR2 SMNVEV (reference sequence). V lost 3 bases and J lost 2, with 19 bases in between. The CDR3 consists of 17 residues. CDR3 sequence reads: CASSLGLGGGQNYGYTF. The CDR3 DNA follows: TGTGCCAGCAGTTTGGGCTTGGGGGGGGGCCAAAACTATGGCTACACCTTC.

This chain links TRBV29-1 with TRBJ2-2; D not certain. This CDR3 comprises 11 residues. CDR1 and CDR2 from the germline V gene are SQVTM and ANQGSEA. Trimming pared 2 bases from V and 8 bases from J, leaving 6 bases between. The DNA of the CDR3 is TGCAGCGTTGAATACGAGGGGGAGCTGTTTTTT. Translation gives CSVEYEGELFF.